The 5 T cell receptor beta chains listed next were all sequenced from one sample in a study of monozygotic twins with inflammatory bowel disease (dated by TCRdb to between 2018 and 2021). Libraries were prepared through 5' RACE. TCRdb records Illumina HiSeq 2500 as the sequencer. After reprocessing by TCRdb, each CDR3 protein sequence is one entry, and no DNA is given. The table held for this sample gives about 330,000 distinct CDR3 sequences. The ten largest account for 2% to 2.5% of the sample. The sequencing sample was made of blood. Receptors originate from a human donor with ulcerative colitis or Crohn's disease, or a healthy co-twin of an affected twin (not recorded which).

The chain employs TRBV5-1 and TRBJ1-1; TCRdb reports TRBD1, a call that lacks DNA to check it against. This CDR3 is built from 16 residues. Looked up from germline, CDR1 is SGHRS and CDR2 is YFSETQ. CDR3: CASSSPPDRGRTEAFF.

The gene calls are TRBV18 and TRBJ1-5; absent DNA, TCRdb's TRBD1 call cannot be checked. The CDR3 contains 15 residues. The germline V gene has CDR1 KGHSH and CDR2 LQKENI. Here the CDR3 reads CASSPSGALGQPQHF.

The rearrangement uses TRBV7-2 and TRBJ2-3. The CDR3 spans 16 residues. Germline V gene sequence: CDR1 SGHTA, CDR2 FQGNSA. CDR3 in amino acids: CASSLGNVLITDTQYF.

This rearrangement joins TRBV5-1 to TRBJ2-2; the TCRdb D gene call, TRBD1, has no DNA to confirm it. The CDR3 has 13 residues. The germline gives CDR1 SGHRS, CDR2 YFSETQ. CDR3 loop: CASSPGTSGELFF.

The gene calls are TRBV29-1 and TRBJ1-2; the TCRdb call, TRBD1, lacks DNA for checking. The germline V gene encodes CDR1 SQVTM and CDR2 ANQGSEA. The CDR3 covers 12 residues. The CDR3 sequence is CSAETGGLGYTF.